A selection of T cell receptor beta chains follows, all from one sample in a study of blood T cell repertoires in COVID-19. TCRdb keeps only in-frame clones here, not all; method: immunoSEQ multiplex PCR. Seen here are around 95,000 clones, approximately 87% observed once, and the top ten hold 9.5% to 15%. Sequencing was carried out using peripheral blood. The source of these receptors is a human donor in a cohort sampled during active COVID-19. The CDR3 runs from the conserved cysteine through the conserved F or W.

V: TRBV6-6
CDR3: CASSYSGRETQYF

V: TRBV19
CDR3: CASSLAEFRETQYF

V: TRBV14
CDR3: CASSQAVANTQYF

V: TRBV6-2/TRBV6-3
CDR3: CASSALVGEQYF

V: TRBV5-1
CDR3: CASSLYLGDQPQHF

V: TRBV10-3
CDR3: CAVRQGGYEQYF

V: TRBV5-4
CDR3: CASSLNRGRNYGYTF

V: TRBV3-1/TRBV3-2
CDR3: CASSSRQGVTGNTIYF

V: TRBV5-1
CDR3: CASSLWRESTDTQYF

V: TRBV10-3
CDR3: CAISEGLAGGTYEQYF

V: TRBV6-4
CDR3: CASSASMNTEAFF

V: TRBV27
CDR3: CASIGRNYEQYF

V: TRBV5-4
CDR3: CASSLRGNTEAFF

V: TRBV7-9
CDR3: CASSPMTGGGNSPLHF

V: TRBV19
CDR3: CASSARQGARVTDTQYF

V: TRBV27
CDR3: CASSSQDWNQETQYF

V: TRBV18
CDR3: CASSSGTGIGQPQHF

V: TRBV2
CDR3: CASREDRYGYTF

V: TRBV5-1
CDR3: CASSTGQGGSTDTQYF

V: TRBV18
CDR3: CASSPRTGKNYGYTF

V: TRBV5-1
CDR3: CASSPGTDSYEQYF

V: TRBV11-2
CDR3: CASSLRGTLNEKLFF

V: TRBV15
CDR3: CATSSSPGQFEKLFF

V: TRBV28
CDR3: CASGQVHEQFF

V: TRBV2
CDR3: CASSLHEGSNQPQHF

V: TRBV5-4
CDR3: CASSQGVFEGASGYTF

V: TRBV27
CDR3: CASSGPGTGASGELFF

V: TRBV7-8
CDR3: CASSLNFRFYEQYF

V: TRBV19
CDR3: CASSIQGNYGYTF

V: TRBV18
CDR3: CASSPQGARETQYF

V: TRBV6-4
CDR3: CASSAGSSGANVLTF

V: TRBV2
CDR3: CASIDVQGNQPQHF

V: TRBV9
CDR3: CASSGKGRGQGSTDTQYF

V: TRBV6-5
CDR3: CASSYLPSGPNEQFF

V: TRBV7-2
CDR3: CASSQLAGWPRF

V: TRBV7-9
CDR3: CATQGQQNTEAFF

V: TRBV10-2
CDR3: CASAWDKSTDTQYF

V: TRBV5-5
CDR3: CASSYRGGYEQYF

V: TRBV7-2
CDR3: CASSSGQSSYEQYF

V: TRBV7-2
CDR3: CASSLGQGFHNEQFF

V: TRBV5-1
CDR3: CASSPERSGGPKNYGYTF

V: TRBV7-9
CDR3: CASSLAGQSEKLFF

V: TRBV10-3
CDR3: CATGGAKNTEAFF

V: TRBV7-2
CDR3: CASSTTGADTQYF

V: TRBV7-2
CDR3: CASSPYRGNNSPLHF

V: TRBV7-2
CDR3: CASSFKRGSGTEAFF

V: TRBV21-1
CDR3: CASSKITSGSEKETQYF

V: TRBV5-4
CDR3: CASSAQGVHEQYF

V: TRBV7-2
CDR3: CASSFLNDWTEAFF

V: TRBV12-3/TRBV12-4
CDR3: CASSLQGGEQYF

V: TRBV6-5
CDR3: CASSGQGYGEQYF

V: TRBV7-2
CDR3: CASSSGSLRETQYF

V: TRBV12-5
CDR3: CASGPPSGQGFRSEQFF

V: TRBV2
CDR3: CASRGTEQETQYF

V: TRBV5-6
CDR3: CASSPDRRNYGYTF

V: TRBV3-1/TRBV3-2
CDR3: CASTPRGPETQYF

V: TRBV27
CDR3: CASSFLSGGPPLYF

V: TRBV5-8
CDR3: CASSSRGLNTGELFF

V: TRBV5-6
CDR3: CASSGGTGSLNTEAFF

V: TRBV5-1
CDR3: CATTDRDDGYTF